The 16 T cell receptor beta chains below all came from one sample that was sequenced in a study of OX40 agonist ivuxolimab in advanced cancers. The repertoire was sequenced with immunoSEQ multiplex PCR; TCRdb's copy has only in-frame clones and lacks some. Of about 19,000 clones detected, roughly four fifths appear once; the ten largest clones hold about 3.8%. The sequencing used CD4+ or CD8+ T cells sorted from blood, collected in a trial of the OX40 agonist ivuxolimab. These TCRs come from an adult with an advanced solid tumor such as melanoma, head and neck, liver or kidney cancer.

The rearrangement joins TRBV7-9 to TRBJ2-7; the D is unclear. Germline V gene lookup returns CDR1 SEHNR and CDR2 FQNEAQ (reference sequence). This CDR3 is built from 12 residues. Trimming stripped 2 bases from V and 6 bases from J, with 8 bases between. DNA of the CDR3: TGTGCCAGCAGCTTAATAGGGCGCGAGCAGTACTTC. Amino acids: CASSLIGREQYF.

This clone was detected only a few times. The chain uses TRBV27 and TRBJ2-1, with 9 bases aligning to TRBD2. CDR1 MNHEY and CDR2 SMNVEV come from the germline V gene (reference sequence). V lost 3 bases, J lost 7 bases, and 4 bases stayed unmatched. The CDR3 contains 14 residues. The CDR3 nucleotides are TGTGCCAGCAGTTTCCGGACTAGCGTAAATGAGCAGTTCTTC. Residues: CASSFRTSVNEQFF.

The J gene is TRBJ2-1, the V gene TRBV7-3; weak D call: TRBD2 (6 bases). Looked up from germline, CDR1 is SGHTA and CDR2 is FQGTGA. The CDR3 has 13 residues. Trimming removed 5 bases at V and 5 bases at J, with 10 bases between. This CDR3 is CASSAGPNNEQFF. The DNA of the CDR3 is TGTGCCAGCAGCGCGGGACCTAACAATGAGCAGTTCTTC.

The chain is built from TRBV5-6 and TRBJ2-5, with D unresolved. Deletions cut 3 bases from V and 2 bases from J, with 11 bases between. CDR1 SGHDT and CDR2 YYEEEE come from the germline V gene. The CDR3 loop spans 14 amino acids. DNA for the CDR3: TGTGCCAGCAGCTCCCCCCCATTACAAGAGACCCAGTACTTC. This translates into CASSSPPLQETQYF.

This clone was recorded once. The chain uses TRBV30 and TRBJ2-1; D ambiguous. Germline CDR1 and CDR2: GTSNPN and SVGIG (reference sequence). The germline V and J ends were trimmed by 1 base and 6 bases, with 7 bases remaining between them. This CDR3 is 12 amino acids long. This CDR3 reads CAWSDLSNEQFF. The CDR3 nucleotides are TGTGCCTGGAGTGATCTAAGCAATGAGCAGTTCTTC.

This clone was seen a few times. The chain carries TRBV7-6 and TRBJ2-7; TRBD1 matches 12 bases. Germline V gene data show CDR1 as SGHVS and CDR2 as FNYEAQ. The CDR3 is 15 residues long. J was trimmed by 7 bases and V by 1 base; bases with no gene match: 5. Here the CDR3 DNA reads TGTGCCAGCAGCTTAGAAGGGACAGGGGGCAGGGAGCAGTACTTC. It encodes CASSLEGTGGREQYF.

This CDR3 reads CASSTYSYEQYF. As DNA, the CDR3 is TGTGCCAGCAGTACCTACTCCTACGAGCAGTACTTC. V is TRBV28 and J is TRBJ2-7; D is unresolved. Germline CDR1 MDHEN, CDR2 SYDVKM. V lost 5 bases and J 0 bases, leaving 5 bases between the germline ends. This CDR3 has 12 residues.

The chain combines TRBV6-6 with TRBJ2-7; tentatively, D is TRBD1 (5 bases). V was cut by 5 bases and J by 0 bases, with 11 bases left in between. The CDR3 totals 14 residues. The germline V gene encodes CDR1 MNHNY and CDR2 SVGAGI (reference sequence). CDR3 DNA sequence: TGTGCCAGCAGTAACCGACAGTCCTCCTACGAGCAGTACTTC. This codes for CASSNRQSSYEQYF.

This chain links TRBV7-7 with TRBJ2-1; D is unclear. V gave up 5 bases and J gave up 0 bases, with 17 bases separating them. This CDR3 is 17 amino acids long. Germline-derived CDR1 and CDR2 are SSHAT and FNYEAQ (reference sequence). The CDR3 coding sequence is TGTGCCAGCAGCCCCAGGATTACCCGAAGCTCCTACAATGAGCAGTTCTTC. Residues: CASSPRITRSSYNEQFF.

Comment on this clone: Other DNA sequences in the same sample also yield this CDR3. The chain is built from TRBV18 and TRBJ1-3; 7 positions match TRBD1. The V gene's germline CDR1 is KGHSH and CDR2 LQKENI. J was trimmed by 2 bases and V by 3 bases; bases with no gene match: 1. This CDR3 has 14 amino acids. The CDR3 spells CASSPTGTGNTIYF. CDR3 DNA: TGTGCCAGCTCACCGACAGGGACTGGAAACACCATATATTTT.

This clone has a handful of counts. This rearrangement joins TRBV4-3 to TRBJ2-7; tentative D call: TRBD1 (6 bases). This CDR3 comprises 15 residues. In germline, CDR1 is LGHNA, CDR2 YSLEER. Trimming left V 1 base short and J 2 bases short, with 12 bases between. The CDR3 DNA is TGCGCCAGCAGCCAAGGACAGGACCTTCCCTACGAGCAGTACTTC. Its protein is CASSQGQDLPYEQYF.

Here the CDR3 DNA reads TGTGCCAGCAGGTTGAACACTGAAGCTTTCTTT. Its translation is CASRLNTEAFF. V and J are TRBV6-1 and TRBJ1-1; D gene ambiguous. This CDR3 comprises 11 residues. Germline V gene data show CDR1 as MNHNS and CDR2 as SASEGT. Between the trimmed V and J ends, which lost 6 bases and 0 bases, there was a span of 2 bases.

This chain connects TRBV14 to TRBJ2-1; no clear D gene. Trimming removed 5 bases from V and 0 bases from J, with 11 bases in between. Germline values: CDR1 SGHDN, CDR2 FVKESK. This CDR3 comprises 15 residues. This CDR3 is CASSKGNPSYNEQFF. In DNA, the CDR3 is TGTGCCAGCAGCAAAGGCAATCCCTCCTACAATGAGCAGTTCTTC.

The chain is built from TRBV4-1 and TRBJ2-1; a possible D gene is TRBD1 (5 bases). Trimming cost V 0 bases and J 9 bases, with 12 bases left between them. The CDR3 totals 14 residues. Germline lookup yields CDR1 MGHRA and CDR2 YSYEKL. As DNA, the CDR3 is TGCGCCAGCAGCCAAGATCAAGGGGTGGGTGAGCAGTTCTTC. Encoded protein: CASSQDQGVGEQFF.

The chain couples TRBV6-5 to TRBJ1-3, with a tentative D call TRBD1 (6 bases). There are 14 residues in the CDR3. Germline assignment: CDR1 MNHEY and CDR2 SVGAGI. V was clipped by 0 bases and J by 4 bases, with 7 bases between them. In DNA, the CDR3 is TGTGCCAGCAGTTACTCTACAGGGGGAAACACCATATATTTT. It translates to CASSYSTGGNTIYF.

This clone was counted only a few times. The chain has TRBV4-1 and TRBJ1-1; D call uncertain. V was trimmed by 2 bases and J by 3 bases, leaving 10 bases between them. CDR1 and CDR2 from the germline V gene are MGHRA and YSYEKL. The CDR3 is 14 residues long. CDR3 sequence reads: CASSQPSRDTEAFF. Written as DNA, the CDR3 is TGCGCCAGCAGCCAACCCTCCCGTGACACTGAAGCTTTCTTT.